The T cell receptor (beta chain) under discussion was sequenced for a study of CD8+CD57+ T cells in acquired aplastic anemia. Broader study findings: Some 29 shared CD8+ CDR3s appeared highly expressed within patients' immunodominant clones.

Genomic DNA constituted the template upon which TCR beta VDJ and CDR3 profiling was performed. One entry per CDR3 protein, called by TCRdb with MiXCR from the reads. The top ten hold roughly 13% of the sample, which has more than 150,000 distinct CDR3 sequences, approximately 48% seen once. The germline V gene has CDR1 SNHLY and CDR2 FYNNEI. This CDR3 contains 12 residues. The V end lost 1 base, the J end lost 4 bases, and 3 bases lay between the germline ends. Only patients with CD8+CD57+ cell expansion on flow cytometry were chosen for sequencing. This clonotype was seen many times. Its antigen is unidentified.

This receptor was obtained from a human donor with aplastic anemia. What was sequenced was sorted CD4+, CD8+, or CD8+CD57+ T cells (not recorded which) from PBMCs. The chain combines TRBV2 with TRBJ2-3; D is unresolved. The CDR3 bases are TGTGCCAGCAGTGAAGGACCAGATACGCAGTATTTT. Translation gives CASSEGPDTQYF.